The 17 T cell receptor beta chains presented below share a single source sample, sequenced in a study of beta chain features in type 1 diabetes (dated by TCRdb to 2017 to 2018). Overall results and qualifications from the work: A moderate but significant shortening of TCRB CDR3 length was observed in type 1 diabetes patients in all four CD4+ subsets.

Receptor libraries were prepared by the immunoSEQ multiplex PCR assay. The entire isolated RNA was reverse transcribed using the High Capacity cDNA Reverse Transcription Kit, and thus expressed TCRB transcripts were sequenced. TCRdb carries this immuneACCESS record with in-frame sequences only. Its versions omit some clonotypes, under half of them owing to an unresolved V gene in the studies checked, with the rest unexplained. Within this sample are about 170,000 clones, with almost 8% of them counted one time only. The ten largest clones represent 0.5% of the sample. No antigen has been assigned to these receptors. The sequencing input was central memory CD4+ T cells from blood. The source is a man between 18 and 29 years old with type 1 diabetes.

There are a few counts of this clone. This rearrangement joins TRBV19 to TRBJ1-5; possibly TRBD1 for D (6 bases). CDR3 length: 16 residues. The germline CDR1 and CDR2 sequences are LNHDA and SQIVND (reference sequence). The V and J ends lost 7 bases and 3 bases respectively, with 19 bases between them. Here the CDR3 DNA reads TGTGCCAGTACCCTTATGGCAACAGGGATCAATCAGCCCCAGCATTTT. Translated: CASTLMATGINQPQHF.

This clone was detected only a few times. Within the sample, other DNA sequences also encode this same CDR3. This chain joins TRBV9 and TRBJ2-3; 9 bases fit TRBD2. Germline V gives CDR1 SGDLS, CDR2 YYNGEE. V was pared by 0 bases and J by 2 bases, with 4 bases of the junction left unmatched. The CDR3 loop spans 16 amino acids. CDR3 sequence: CASSVGLAGPTDTQYF. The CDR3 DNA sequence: TGTGCCAGCAGCGTAGGCCTAGCGGGGCCCACAGATACGCAGTATTTT. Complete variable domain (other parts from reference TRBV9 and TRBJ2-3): DSGVTQTPKHLITATGQRVTLRCSPRSGDLSVYWYQQSLDQGLQFLIQYYNGEERAKGNILERFSAQQFPDLHSELNLSSLELGDSALYFCASSVGLAGPTDTQYFGPGTRLTVL.

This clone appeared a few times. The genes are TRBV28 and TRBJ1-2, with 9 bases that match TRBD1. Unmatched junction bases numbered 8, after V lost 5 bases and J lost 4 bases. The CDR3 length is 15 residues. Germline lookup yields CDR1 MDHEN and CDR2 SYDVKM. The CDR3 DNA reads TGTGCCAGCAGTCCGGCCGGGACAGGGAGCTATGGCTACACCTTC. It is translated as CASSPAGTGSYGYTF.

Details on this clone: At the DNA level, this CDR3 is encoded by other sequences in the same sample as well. CDR3 residues: CASSPYYEQYF. The DNA of the CDR3 is TGTGCCAGCAGCCCGTACTACGAGCAGTACTTC. The V gene is TRBV7-2, the J gene TRBJ2-7; D gene unclear. This CDR3 is built from 11 residues. Germline lookup yields CDR1 SGHTA and CDR2 FQGNSA. Trimming cost V 5 bases and J 3 bases, with 5 bases left between them. The whole variable domain, remainder taken from reference TRBV7-2 and TRBJ2-7, is GAGVSQSPSNKVTEKGKDVELRCDPISGHTALYWYRQSLGQGLEFLIYFQGNSAPDKSGLPSDRFSAERTGGSVSTLTIQRTQQEDSAVYLCASSPYYEQYFGPGTRLTVT.

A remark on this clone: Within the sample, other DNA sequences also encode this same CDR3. CDR3 protein: CASSSGTGPYGYTF. CDR3 coding DNA: TGTGCCAGCAGTTCCGGGACAGGCCCCTATGGCTACACCTTC. The chain has TRBV2 and TRBJ1-2, with 8 bases that match TRBD1. Per the germline V gene, CDR1 is SNHLY and CDR2 is FYNNEI. The CDR3 has 14 residues. Trimming at V came to 5 bases and at J to 4 bases, leaving 6 bases not matched to a gene.

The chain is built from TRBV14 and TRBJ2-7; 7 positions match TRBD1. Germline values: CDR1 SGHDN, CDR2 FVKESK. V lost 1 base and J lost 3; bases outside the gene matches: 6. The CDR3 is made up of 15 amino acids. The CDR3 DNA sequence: TGTGCCAGCAGCCAAGGCAGGGGGAGTTTCTACGAGCAGTACTTC. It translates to CASSQGRGSFYEQYF.

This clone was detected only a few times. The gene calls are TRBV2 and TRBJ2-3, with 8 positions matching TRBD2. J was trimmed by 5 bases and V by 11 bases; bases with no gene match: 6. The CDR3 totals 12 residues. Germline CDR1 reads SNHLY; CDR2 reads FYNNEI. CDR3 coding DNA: TGTGCCGGCGGACTAGCAGGAGATACGCAGTATTTT. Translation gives CAGGLAGDTQYF.

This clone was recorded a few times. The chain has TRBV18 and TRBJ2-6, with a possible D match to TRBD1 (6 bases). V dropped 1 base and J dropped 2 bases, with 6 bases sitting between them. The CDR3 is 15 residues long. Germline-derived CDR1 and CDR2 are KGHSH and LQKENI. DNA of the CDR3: TGTGCCAGCTCACCACAGGGGGCTGGGGCCAACGTCCTGACTTTC. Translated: CASSPQGAGANVLTF. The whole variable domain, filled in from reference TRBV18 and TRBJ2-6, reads NAGVMQNPRHLVRRRGQEARLRCSPMKGHSHVYWYRQLPEEGLKFMVYLQKENIIDESGMPKERFSAEFPKEGPSILRIQQVVRGDSAAYFCASSPQGAGANVLTFGAGSRLTVL.

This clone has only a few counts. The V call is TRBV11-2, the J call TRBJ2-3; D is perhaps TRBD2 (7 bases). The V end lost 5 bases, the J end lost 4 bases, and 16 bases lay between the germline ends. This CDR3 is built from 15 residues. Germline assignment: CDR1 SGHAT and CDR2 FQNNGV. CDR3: CASSPWAGAADTQYF. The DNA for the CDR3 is TGTGCCAGCAGCCCTTGGGCGGGGGCGGCAGATACGCAGTATTTT. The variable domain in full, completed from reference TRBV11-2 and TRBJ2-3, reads EAGVAQSPRYKIIEKRQSVAFWCNPISGHATLYWYQQILGQGPKLLIQFQNNGVVDDSQLPKDRFSAERLKGVDSTLKIQPAKLEDSAVYLCASSPWAGAADTQYFGPGTRLTVL.

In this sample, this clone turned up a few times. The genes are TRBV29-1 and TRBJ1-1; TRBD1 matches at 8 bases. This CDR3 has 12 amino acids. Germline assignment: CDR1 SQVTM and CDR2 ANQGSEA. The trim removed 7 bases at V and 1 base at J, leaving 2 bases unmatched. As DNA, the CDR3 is TGCAGCGCGGGACAGGAGAACACTGAAGCTTTCTTT. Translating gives CSAGQENTEAFF.

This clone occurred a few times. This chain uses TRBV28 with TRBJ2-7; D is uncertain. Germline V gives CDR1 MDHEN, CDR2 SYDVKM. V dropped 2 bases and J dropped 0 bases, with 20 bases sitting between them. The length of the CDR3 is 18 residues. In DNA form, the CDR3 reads TGTGCCAGCAGTTTAGGGCGTTTGGCACCAATAAACTCCTACGAGCAGTACTTC. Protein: CASSLGRLAPINSYEQYF. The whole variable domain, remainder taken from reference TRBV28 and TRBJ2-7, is DVKVTQSSRYLVKRTGEKVFLECVQDMDHENMFWYRQDPGLGLRLIYFSYDVKMKEKGDIPEGYSVSREKKERFSLILESASTNQTSMYLCASSLGRLAPINSYEQYFGPGTRLTVT.

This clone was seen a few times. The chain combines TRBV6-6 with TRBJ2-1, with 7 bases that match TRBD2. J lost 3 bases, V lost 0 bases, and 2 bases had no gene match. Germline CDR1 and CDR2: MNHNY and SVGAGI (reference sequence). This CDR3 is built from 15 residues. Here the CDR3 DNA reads TGTGCCAGCAGTTACTCGACTAGCTTCTACAATGAGCAGTTCTTC. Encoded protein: CASSYSTSFYNEQFF.

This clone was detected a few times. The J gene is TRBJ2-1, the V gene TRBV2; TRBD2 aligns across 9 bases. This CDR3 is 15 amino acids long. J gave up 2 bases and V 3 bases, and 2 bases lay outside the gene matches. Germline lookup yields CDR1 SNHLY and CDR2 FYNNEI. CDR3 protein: CASSEERGAYNEQFF. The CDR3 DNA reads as TGTGCCAGCAGTGAGGAGCGGGGGGCCTACAATGAGCAGTTCTTC.

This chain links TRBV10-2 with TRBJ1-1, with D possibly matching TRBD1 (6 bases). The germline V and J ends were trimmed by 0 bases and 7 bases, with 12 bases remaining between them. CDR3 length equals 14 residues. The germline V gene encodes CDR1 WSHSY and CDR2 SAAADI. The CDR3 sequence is CASSESMSRGEAFF. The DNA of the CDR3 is TGCGCCAGCAGTGAGTCGATGTCCAGGGGTGAAGCTTTCTTT.

In DNA, the CDR3 is TGTGCCAGCAGTTTACAGGGCATCACTGAAGCTTTCTTT. Amino acid sequence: CASSLQGITEAFF. The chain employs TRBV7-2 and TRBJ1-1; D may be TRBD1 (6 bases). V lost 6 bases, J lost 4 bases, and 12 bases lay in between. The CDR3 has 13 residues. Germline V gene sequence: CDR1 SGHTA, CDR2 FQGNSA.

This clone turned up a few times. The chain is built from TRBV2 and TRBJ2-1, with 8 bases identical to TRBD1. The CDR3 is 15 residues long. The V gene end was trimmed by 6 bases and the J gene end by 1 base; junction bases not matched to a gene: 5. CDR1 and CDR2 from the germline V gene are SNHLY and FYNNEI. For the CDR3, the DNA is TGTGCCAGCAGGCGCGGGACAGGTTCCTACAATGAGCAGTTCTTC. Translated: CASRRGTGSYNEQFF.

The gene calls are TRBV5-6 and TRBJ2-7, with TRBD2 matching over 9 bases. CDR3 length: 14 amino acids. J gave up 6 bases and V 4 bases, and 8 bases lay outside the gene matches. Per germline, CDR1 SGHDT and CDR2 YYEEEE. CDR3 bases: TGTGCCAGCAGCAAGCCGGGACTAGCTTCCGAGCAGTACTTC. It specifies CASSKPGLASEQYF.